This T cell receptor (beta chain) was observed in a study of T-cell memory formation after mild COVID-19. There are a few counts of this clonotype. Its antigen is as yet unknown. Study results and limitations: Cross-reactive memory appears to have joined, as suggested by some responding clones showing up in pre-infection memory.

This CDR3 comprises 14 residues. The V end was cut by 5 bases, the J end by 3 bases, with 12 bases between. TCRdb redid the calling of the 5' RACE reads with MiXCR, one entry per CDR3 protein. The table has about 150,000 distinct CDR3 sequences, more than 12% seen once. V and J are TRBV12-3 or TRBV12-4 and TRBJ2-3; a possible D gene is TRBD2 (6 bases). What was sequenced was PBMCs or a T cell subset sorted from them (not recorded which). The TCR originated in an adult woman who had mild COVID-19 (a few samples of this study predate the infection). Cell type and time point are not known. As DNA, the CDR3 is TGTGCCAGCAGTCCCTACGGGGGAACAGATACGCAGTATTTT. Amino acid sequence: CASSPYGGTDTQYF.